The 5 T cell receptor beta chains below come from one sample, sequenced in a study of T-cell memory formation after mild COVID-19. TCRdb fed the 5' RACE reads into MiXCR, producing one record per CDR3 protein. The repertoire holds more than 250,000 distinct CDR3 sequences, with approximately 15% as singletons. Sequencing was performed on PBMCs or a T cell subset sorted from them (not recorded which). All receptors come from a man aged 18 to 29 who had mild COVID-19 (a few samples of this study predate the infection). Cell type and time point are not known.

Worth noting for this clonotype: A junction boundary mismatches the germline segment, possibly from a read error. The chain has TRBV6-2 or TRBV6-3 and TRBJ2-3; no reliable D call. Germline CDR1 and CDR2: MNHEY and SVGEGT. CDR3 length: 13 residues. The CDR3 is CASSYPTGTESNF. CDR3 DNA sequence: TGTGCCAGCAGTTATCCTACCGGAACAGAAAGTAATTTT.

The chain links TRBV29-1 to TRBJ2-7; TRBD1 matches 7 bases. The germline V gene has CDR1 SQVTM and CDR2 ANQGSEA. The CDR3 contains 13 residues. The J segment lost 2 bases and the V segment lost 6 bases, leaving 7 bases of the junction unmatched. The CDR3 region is CSVKNRGPYEQYF. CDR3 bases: TGCAGCGTGAAGAACAGGGGACCCTACGAGCAGTACTTC.

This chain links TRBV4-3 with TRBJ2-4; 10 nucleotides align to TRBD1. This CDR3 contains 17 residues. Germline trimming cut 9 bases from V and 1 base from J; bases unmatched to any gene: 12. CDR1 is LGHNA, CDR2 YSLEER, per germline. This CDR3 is CASSPGQGTGAKNIQYF. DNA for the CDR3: TGCGCCAGTTCGCCGGGACAGGGGACGGGGGCCAAAAACATTCAGTACTTC.

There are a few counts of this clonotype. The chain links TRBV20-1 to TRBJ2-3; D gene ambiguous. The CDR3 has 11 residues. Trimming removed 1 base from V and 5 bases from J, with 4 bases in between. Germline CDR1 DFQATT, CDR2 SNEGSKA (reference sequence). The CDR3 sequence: CSARVKDTQYF. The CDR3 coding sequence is TGCAGTGCTAGAGTGAAAGATACGCAGTATTTT.

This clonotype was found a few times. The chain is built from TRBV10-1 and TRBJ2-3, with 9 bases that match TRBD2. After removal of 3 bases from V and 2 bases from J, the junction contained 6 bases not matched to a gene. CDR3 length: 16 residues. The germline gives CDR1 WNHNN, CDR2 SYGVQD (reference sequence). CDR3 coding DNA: TGCGCCAGCAGTGAATCCCTAGCGGGGTACACAGATACGCAGTATTTT. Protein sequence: CASSESLAGYTDTQYF.